This entry features one TCR beta chain sequence. Its matching antigen is unknown. The sample originates from a study of cytomegalovirus exposure and HLA in healthy donors. Across the study: A prior analysis found roughly 100 million unique TCR beta sequences from 170 million or so T cells. Study-wide results and caveats: An analysis was carried out at a later point. It showed that HLA-associated TCR beta chains were more clonally expanded than equally common non-associated chains.

Germline CDR1 reads LGHNA; CDR2 reads YSLEER. This CDR3 contains 15 residues. J lost 4 bases, V lost 5 bases, and 7 bases had no gene match. The study ran its PCR with 60 Vbeta and 13 Jbeta primers. Under the authors' procedure: In a later analysis, the count reached some 83 million unique TCR beta chains, with around 10 million shared. Clones were sequenced by immunoSEQ multiplex PCR, and TCRdb holds only the in-frame ones, with some missing. V and J calls and clone size follow that table, whereas D and trimming were derived from the DNA. The sample lists about 210,000 clones; about 80% were seen once. Samples came from healthy bone marrow donors.

The receptor comes from a man aged 40-55 years in good health and CMV-seropositive. The genes are TRBV4-3 and TRBJ1-3; TRBD1 aligns across 8 bases. The specimen was PBMCs. Here the CDR3 reads CASSATGGPGNTIYF. CDR3 bases: TGCGCCAGCAGCGCTACAGGGGGACCCGGAAACACCATATATTTT.